What follows are 17 T cell receptor beta chains derived from one specimen sequenced in a study of cytomegalovirus exposure and HLA in healthy donors. TCRdb keeps only in-frame clones here, not all; method: immunoSEQ multiplex PCR. The sample carries around 120,000 clones, 80% to 90% recorded once. Sequencing input: PBMCs. All receptors come from a woman aged 18 to 35 in good health and CMV-seronegative.

The chain uses TRBV11-2 and TRBJ1-6, with TRBD1 matching over 9 bases. There are 17 residues in the CDR3. V gave up 3 bases and J gave up 2 bases; unmatched junction bases: 5. Germline V gene lookup returns CDR1 SGHAT and CDR2 FQNNGV. CDR3 DNA: TGTGCCAGCAGCTTTGGACAGGGGTTACCCTATAATTCACCCCTCCACTTT. It yields the protein CASSFGQGLPYNSPLHF. Supplemented by reference TRBV11-2 and TRBJ1-6, the full variable domain reads EAGVAQSPRYKIIEKRQSVAFWCNPISGHATLYWYQQILGQGPKLLIQFQNNGVVDDSQLPKDRFSAERLKGVDSTLKIQPAKLEDSAVYLCASSFGQGLPYNSPLHFGNGTRLTVT.

As regards this clone: Other nucleotide sequences from this sample produce the same CDR3. Here the CDR3 reads CASSLTSGTDTQYF. In DNA, the CDR3 is TGTGCCAGCAGCTTAACTAGCGGCACAGATACGCAGTATTTT. V is TRBV7-2 and J is TRBJ2-3; 7 bases are a match to TRBD2. The CDR3 is 14 amino acids. Germline trimming cut 2 bases from V and 1 base from J; bases unmatched to any gene: 0. Germline V gene data show CDR1 as SGHTA and CDR2 as FQGNSA.

The chain couples TRBV6-5 to TRBJ2-7; 8 bases line up with TRBD2. The V and J ends lost 8 bases and 7 bases, in that order; junction bases with no gene match: 16. The CDR3 runs to 15 residues. Germline V CDR1 and CDR2: MNHEY, SVGAGI. CDR3 coding DNA: TGTGCCAGCGCCTCCCGGAGCGGGAGTCAAAGGGAGCAGTACTTC. This gives the protein CASASRSGSQREQYF.

The genes are TRBV9 and TRBJ2-3; D remains unclear. The germline V gene encodes CDR1 SGDLS and CDR2 YYNGEE. Trimming pared 0 bases from V and 2 bases from J, leaving 10 bases between. The CDR3 is 15 residues long. CDR3 in amino acids: CASSVEQKITDTQYF. The CDR3 DNA reads as TGTGCCAGCAGCGTAGAGCAAAAGATCACAGATACGCAGTATTTT.

The rearrangement joins TRBV18 to TRBJ2-2; D gene ambiguous. V lost 2 bases, J lost 1 base, and 11 bases lay in between. Germline V CDR1 and CDR2: KGHSH, LQKENI. The CDR3 loop spans 16 amino acids. The CDR3 DNA sequence: TGTGCCAGCTCACCATTTCGGCTAGAGAACACCGGGGAGCTGTTTTTT. Residues: CASSPFRLENTGELFF. Supplemented by reference TRBV18 and TRBJ2-2, the full variable domain reads NAGVMQNPRHLVRRRGQEARLRCSPMKGHSHVYWYRQLPEEGLKFMVYLQKENIIDESGMPKERFSAEFPKEGPSILRIQQVVRGDSAAYFCASSPFRLENTGELFFGEGSRLTVL.

The V call is TRBV27, the J call TRBJ1-2; D is undetermined. CDR3 length: 15 residues. The V gene lost 6 bases and the J gene lost 2 bases, with 16 bases spanning the gap. Germline V gene lookup returns CDR1 MNHEY and CDR2 SMNVEV (reference sequence). CDR3 amino acids: CASRTIGRSNYGYTF. The DNA of the CDR3 is TGTGCCAGCAGGACAATCGGGAGGTCGAACTATGGCTACACCTTC.

The rearrangement uses TRBV9 and TRBJ2-3; D might be TRBD2 (5 bases). The V and J ends lost 4 bases and 5 bases respectively, with 14 bases between them. The CDR3 has 14 residues. Germline lookup yields CDR1 SGDLS and CDR2 YYNGEE. The CDR3, as DNA: TGTGCCAGCAGCACTCGGGCCCGGGGAGATACGCAGTATTTT. It is translated as CASSTRARGDTQYF.

The V gene is TRBV10-3, the J gene TRBJ1-1; D uncertain. Germline values: CDR1 ENHRY, CDR2 SYGVKD. The length of the CDR3 is 15 residues. Trimming took 4 bases from V and 1 from J, leaving 13 bases between them. The CDR3, as DNA: TGTGCCATCAGTGGGATCGAGGCCCCGAACACTGAAGCTTTCTTT. This translates into CAISGIEAPNTEAFF.

The CDR3 coding sequence is TGTGCCAGCAGCCCCAGGGACAACTCCTACGAGCAGTACTTC. Translated, it gives CASSPRDNSYEQYF. This chain connects TRBV11-3 to TRBJ2-7; D may be TRBD1 (6 bases). The CDR3 covers 14 residues. Germline V CDR1 and CDR2: SGHNT, YENEEA. Between the trimmed V and J ends, which lost 5 bases and 0 bases, there was a span of 11 bases.

The rearrangement links TRBV28 to TRBJ2-7; TRBD2 matches at 10 bases. Germline trimming cut 6 bases from V and 4 bases from J; bases unmatched to any gene: 3. Germline CDR1 MDHEN, CDR2 SYDVKM. The CDR3 covers 13 residues. CDR3 loop: CASSISGRYEQYF. The CDR3 bases are TGTGCCAGCAGCATTAGCGGGAGGTACGAGCAGTACTTC.

The V and J genes are TRBV11-3 and TRBJ1-1, with D possibly being TRBD1 (5 bases). Trimming removed 5 bases at V and 7 bases at J, with 11 bases between. Germline values: CDR1 SGHNT, CDR2 YENEEA. The CDR3 is made up of 12 amino acids. CDR3 in DNA: TGTGCCAGCAGCGGAGTTAGGGGTGAAGCTTTCTTT. This encodes CASSGVRGEAFF.

This rearrangement joins TRBV9 to TRBJ2-3; D is perhaps TRBD1 (5 bases). The CDR3 is made up of 13 amino acids. V gave up 3 bases and J gave up 5 bases, with 10 bases separating them. CDR1 is SGDLS, CDR2 YYNGEE, per germline. CDR3 region: CASSEGQGDTQYF. CDR3 in DNA: TGTGCCAGCAGCGAGGGTCAGGGAGATACGCAGTATTTT.

The chain is built from TRBV5-1 and TRBJ2-3; no firm D call. V dropped 4 bases and J dropped 6 bases, with 6 bases sitting between them. Germline assignment: CDR1 SGHRS and CDR2 YFSETQ. This CDR3 spans 11 amino acids. CDR3 sequence reads: CASSQMDTQYF. Written as DNA, the CDR3 is TGCGCCAGCAGCCAAATGGATACGCAGTATTTT.

The V and J genes are TRBV4-2 and TRBJ2-7; D not resolved. This CDR3 is built from 16 residues. Germline V gene data show CDR1 as LGHNA and CDR2 as YNFKEQ. Trimming pared 0 bases from V and 3 bases from J, leaving 15 bases between. CDR3 residues: CASSQDNSRKFYEQYF. In DNA, the CDR3 is TGTGCCAGCAGCCAAGATAATTCCAGAAAGTTCTACGAGCAGTACTTC.

The chain uses TRBV9 and TRBJ1-1; no reliable D call. From germline, CDR1 is SGDLS and CDR2 YYNGEE. The CDR3 is 12 residues long. V lost 3 bases and J lost 2, with 5 bases in between. The CDR3 reads CASSASNTEAFF. The CDR3 coding sequence is TGTGCCAGCAGCGCGAGCAACACTGAAGCTTTCTTT.

J is TRBJ2-7 and V is TRBV6-4; TRBD2 matches at 9 bases. Losses at the gene ends were 0 bases for V and 0 bases for J; bases not matched to a gene: 6. The CDR3 contains 17 residues. CDR1 is MRHNA, CDR2 SNTAGT, per germline. Written as DNA, the CDR3 is TGTGCCAGCAGTGACTCGTCTATTAGCGGGAGCTCCTACGAGCAGTACTTC. It encodes CASSDSSISGSSYEQYF.

This chain uses TRBV5-8 with TRBJ2-3, with 10 bases fitting TRBD2. This CDR3 region has 18 residues. After removal of 4 bases from V and 4 bases from J, the junction contained 15 bases not matched to a gene. Germline-derived CDR1 and CDR2 are SGHTS and YDEGEE. The DNA of the CDR3 is TGTGCCAGCAGCCCCGCCCGTATAGCGGGGGGCCGAGCAGATACGCAGTATTTT. Translation gives CASSPARIAGGRADTQYF.